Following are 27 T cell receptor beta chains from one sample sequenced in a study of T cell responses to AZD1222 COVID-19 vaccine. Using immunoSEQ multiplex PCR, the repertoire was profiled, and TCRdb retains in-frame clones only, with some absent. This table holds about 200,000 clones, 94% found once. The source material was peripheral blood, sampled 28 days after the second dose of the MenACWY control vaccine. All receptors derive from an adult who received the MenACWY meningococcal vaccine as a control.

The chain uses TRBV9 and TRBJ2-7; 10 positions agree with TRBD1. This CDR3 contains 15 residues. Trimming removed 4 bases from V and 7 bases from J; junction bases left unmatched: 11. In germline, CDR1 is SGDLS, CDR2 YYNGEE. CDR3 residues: CASSKTGTGVEEQYF. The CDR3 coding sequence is TGTGCCAGCAGCAAGACCGGGACAGGGGTTGAAGAGCAGTACTTC.

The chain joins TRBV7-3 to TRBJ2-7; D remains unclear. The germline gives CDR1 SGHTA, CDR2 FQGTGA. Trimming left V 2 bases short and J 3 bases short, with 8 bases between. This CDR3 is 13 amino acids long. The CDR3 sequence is CASSLGTVYEQYF. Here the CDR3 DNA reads TGTGCCAGCAGCTTAGGTACGGTCTACGAGCAGTACTTC. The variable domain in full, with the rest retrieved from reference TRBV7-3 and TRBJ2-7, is GAGVSQTPSNKVTEKGKYVELRCDPISGHTALYWYRQSLGQGPEFLIYFQGTGAADDSGLPNDRFFAVRPEGSVSTLKIQRTERGDSAVYLCASSLGTVYEQYFGPGTRLTVT.

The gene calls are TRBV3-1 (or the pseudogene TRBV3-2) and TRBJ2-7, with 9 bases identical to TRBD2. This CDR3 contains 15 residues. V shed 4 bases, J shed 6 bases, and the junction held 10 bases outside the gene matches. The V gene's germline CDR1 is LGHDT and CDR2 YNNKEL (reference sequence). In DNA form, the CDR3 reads TGTGCCAGCAGCCCCTCACCGGGACTAGCTTTCGAGCAGTACTTC. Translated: CASSPSPGLAFEQYF.

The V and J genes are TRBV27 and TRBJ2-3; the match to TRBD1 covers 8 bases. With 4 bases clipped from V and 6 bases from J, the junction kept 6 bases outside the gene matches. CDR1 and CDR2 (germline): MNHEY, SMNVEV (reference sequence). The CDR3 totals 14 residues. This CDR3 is CASSSDRAQDTQYF. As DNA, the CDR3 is TGTGCCAGCAGTTCGGACAGGGCCCAGGATACGCAGTATTTT.

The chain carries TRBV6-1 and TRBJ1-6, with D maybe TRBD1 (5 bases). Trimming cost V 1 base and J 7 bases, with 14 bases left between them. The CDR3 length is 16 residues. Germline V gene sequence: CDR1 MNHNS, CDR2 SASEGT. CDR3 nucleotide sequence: TGTGCCAGCAGTGAAGAGTTCTGGGGCCCCAATTCACCCCTCCACTTT. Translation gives CASSEEFWGPNSPLHF.

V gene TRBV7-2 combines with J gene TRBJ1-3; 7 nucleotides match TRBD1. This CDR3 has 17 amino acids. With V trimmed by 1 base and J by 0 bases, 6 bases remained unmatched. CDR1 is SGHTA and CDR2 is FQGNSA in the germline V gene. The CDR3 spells CASSLVTGVISGNTIYF. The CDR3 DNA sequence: TGTGCCAGCAGCTTAGTTACAGGGGTGATCTCTGGAAACACCATATATTTT. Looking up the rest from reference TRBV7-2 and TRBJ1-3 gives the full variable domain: GAGVSQSPSNKVTEKGKDVELRCDPISGHTALYWYRQSLGQGLEFLIYFQGNSAPDKSGLPSDRFSAERTGGSVSTLTIQRTQQEDSAVYLCASSLVTGVISGNTIYFGEGSWLTVV.

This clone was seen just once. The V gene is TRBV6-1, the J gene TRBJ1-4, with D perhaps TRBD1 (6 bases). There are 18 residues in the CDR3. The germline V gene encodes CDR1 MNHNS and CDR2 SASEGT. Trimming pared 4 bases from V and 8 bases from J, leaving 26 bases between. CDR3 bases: TGTGCCAGCAGTGCCTTCCTGACTACGGGGGCGGATCGCGAAAAACTGTTTTTT. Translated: CASSAFLTTGADREKLFF.

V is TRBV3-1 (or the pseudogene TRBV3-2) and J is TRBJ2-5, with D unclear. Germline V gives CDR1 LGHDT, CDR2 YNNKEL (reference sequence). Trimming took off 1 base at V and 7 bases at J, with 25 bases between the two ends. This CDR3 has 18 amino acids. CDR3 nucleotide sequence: TGTGCCAGCAGCCAAGTTCGTAGTGTGACAAGGAGAGTTGTGACCCAGTACTTC. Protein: CASSQVRSVTRRVVTQYF.

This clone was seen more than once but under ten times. CDR3 sequence reads: CASNGLMNTEAFF. The CDR3 nucleotides read TGTGCCAGCAACGGATTAATGAACACTGAAGCTTTCTTT. The V gene is TRBV25-1, the J gene TRBJ1-1, with unresolved D. The CDR3 consists of 13 residues. Germline assignment: CDR1 MGHDK and CDR2 SYGVNS. V was trimmed by 7 bases and J by 0 bases, leaving 9 bases between them.

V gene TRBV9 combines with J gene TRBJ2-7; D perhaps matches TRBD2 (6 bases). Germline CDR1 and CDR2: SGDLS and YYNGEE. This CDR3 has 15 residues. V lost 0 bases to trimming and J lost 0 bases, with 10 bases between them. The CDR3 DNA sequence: TGTGCCAGCAGCGTAGAGGTGACTAGCTCCTACGAGCAGTACTTC. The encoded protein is CASSVEVTSSYEQYF.

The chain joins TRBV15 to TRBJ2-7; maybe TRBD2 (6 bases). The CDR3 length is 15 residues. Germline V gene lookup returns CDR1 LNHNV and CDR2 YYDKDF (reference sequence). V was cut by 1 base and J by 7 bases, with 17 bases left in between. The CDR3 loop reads CATSRALGGPGEQYF. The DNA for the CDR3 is TGTGCCACCAGCAGAGCCCTTGGAGGGCCGGGAGAGCAGTACTTC.

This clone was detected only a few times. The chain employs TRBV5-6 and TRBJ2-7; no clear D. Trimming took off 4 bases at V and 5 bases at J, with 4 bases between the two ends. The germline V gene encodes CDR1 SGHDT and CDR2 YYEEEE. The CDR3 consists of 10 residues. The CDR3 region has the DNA TGTGCCAGCAGCCAGGACGAGCAGTACTTC. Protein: CASSQDEQYF.

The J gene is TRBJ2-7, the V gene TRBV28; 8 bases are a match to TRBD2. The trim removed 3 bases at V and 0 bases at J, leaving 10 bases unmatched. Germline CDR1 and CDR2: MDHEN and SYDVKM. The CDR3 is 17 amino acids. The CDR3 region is CASSFPSGSGSSYEQYF. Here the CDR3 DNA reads TGTGCCAGCAGTTTCCCCAGCGGGAGTGGGAGCTCCTACGAGCAGTACTTC.

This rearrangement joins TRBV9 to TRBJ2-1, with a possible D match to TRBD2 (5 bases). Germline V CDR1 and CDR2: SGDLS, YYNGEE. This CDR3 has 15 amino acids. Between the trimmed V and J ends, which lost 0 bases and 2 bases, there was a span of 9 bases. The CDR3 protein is CASSVVAEAYNEQFF. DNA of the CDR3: TGTGCCAGCAGCGTAGTGGCGGAGGCCTACAATGAGCAGTTCTTC.

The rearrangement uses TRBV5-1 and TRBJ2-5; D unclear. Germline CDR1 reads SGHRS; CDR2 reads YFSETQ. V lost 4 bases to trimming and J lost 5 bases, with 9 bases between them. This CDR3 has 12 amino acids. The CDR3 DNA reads TGCGCCAGCAGCCCACGTCGGGAGACCCAGTACTTC. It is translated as CASSPRRETQYF. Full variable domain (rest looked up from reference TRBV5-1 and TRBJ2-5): KAGVTQTPRYLIKTRGQQVTLSCSPISGHRSVSWYQQTPGQGLQFLFEYFSETQRNKGNFPGRFSGRQFSNSRSEMNVSTLELGDSALYLCASSPRRETQYFGPGTRLLVL.

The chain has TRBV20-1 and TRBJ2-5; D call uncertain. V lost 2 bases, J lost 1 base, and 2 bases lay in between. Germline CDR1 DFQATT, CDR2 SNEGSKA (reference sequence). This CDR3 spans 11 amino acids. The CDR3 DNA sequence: TGCAGTGCTAGATCCCAAGAGACCCAGTACTTC. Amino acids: CSARSQETQYF.

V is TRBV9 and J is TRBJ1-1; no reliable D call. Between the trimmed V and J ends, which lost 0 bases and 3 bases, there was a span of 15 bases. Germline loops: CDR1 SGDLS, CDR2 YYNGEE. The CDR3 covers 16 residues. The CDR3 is CASSVGPLPADTEAFF. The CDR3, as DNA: TGTGCCAGCAGCGTAGGCCCCCTCCCGGCGGACACTGAAGCTTTCTTT.

The CDR3 reads CASSLERGPLYEQYF. For the CDR3, the DNA is TGTGCCAGCAGCTTAGAACGGGGGCCCCTCTACGAGCAGTACTTC. The chain links TRBV7-8 to TRBJ2-7; either TRBD1 or TRBD2 may supply D (6 bases each). CDR1 is SGHVS, CDR2 FQNEAQ, per germline. Deletions cut 1 base from V and 3 bases from J, with 13 bases between. This CDR3 region has 15 residues.

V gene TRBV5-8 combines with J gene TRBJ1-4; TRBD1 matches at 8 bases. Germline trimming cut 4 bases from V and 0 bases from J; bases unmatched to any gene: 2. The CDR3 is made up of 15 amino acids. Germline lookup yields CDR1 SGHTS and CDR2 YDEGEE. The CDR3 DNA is TGTGCCAGCAGCGGACAGGGCCCAACTAATGAAAAACTGTTTTTT. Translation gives CASSGQGPTNEKLFF.

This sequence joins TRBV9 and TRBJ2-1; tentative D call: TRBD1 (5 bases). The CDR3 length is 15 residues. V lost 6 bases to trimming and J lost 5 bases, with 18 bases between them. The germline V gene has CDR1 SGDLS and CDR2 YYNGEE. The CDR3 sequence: CASTRGREPNNEQFF. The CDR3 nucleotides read TGTGCCAGCACTAGGGGCAGGGAACCTAACAATGAGCAGTTCTTC.

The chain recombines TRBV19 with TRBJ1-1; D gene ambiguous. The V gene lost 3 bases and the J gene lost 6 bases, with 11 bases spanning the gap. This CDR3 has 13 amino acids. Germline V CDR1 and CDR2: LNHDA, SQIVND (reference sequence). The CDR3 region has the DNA TGTGCCAGTAGTATGGTCCCGAAGGCTGAAGCTTTCTTT. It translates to CASSMVPKAEAFF.

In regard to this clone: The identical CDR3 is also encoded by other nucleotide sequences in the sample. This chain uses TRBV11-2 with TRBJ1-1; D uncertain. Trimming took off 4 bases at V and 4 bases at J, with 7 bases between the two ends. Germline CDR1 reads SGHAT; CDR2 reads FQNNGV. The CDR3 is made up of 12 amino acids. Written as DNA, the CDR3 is TGTGCCAGCAGCTCGGGCCTCACTGAAGCTTTCTTT. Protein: CASSSGLTEAFF.

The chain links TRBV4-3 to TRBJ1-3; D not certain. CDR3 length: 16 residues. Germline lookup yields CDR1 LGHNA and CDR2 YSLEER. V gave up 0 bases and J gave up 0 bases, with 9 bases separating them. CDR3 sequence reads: CASSQDLVSSGNTIYF. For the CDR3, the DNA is TGCGCCAGCAGCCAAGATCTGGTCAGCTCTGGAAACACCATATATTTT.

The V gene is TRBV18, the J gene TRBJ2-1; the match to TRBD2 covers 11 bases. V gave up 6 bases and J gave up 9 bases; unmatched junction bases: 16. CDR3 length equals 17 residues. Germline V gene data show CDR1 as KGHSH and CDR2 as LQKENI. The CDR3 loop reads CASSLSPPLAGAGEQFF. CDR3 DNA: TGTGCCAGCTCTCTATCTCCCCCACTAGCGGGAGCGGGTGAGCAGTTCTTC.

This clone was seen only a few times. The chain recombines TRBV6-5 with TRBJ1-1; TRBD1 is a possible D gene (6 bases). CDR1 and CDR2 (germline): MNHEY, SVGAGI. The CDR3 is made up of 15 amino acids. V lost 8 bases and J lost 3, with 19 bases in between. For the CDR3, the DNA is TGTGCCAGCCGGGGGGGCTCTACAGGGCACACTGAAGCTTTCTTT. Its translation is CASRGGSTGHTEAFF.

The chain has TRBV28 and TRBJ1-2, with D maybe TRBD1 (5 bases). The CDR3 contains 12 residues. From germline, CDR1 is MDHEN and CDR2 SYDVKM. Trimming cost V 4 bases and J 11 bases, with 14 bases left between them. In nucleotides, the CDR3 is TGTGCCAGCAGTTCGACAGTTAGGGTATACACCTTC. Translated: CASSSTVRVYTF.

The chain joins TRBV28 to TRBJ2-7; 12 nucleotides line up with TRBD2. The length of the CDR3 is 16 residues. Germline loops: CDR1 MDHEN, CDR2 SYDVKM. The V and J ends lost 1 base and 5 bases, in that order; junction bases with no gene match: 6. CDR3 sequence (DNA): TGTGCCAGCAGTTTATTGACTAGCGGGAGAGTCCACGAGCAGTACTTC. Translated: CASSLLTSGRVHEQYF.